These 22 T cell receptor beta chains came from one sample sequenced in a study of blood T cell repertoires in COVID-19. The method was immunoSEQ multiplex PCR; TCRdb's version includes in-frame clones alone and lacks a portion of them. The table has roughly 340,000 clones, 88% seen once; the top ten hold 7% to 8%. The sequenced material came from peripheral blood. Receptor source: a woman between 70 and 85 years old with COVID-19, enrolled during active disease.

CDR3 nucleotide sequence: TGTGCCAGCAGGGCCAGGGCAGGGGCTCTTTCCTACGAGCAGTACTTC. Encoded protein: CASRARAGALSYEQYF. The chain carries TRBV2 and TRBJ2-7; a weak D match, TRBD1 (6 bases). V shed 6 bases and J shed 1 base, with 19 bases lying between them. Per germline, CDR1 SNHLY and CDR2 FYNNEI. The CDR3 totals 16 residues.

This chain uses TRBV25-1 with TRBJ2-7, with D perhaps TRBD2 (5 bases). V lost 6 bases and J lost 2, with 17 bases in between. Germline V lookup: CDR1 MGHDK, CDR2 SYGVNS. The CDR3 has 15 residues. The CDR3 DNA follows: TGTGCCAGCAGCCCAGTCCCGGAGGCTACCTACGAGCAGTACTTC. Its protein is CASSPVPEATYEQYF.

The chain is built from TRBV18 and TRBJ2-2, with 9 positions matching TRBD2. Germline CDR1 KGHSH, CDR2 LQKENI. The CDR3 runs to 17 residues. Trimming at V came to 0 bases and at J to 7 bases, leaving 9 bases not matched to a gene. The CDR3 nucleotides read TGTGCCAGCTCACCACCGGAAACCGGGACTAGCTACGGGGAGCTGTTTTTT. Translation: CASSPPETGTSYGELFF.

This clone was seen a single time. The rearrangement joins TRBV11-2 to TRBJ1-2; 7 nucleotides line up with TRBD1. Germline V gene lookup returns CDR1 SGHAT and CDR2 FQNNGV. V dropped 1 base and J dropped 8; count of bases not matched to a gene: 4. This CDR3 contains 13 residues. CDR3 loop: CASSLGQGVGYTF. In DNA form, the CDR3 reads TGTGCCAGCAGCTTAGGGCAGGGGGTGGGCTACACCTTC.

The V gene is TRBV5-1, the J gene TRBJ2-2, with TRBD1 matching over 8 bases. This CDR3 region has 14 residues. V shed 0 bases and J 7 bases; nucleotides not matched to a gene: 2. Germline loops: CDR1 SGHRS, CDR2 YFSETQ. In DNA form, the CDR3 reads TGCGCCAGCAGCTTGGGACAGGGGTTCGGGGAGCTGTTTTTT. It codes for CASSLGQGFGELFF.

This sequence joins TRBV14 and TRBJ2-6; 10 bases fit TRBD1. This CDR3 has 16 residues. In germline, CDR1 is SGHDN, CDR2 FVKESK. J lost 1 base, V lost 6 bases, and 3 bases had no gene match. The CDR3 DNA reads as TGTGCCAGCAGGACAGGGGGCGCTTCTGGGGCCAACGTCCTGACTTTC. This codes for CASRTGGASGANVLTF. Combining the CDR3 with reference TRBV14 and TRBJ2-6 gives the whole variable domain EAGVTQFPSHSVIEKGQTVTLRCDPISGHDNLYWYRRVMGKEIKFLLHFVKESKQDESGMPNNRFLAERTGGTYSTLKVQPAELEDSGVYFCASRTGGASGANVLTFGAGSRLTVL.

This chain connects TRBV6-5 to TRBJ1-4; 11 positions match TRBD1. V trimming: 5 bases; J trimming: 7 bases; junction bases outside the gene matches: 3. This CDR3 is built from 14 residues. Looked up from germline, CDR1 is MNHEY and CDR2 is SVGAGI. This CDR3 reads CASSRDRGTEKLFF. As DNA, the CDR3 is TGTGCCAGCAGTAGGGACAGGGGGACTGAAAAACTGTTTTTT.

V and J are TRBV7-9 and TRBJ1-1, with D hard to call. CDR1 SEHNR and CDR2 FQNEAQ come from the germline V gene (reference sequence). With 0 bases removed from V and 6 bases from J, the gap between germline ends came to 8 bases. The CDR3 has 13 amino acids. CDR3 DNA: TGTGCCAGCAGCTTAGCGCCACGAGCTGAAGCTTTCTTT. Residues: CASSLAPRAEAFF.

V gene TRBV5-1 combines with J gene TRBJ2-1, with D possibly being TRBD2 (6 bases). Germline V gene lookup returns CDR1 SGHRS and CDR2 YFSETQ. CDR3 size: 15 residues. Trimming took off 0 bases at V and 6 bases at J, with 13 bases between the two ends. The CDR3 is CASSLGDGSFNEQFF. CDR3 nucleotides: TGCGCCAGCAGCTTGGGGGACGGGAGTTTCAATGAGCAGTTCTTC.

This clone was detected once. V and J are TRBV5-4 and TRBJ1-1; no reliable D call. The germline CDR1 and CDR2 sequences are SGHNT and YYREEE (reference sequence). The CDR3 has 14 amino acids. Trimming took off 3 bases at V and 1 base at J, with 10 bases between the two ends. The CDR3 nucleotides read TGTGCCAGCAGCTCGGACTTTCAGAACACTGAAGCTTTCTTT. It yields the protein CASSSDFQNTEAFF.

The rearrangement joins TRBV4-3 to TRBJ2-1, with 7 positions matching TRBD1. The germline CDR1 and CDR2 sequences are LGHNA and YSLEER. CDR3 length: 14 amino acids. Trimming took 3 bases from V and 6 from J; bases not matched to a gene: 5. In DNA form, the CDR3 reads TGCGCCAGCAGCCATAGGGGGCTGGGCAATGAGCAGTTCTTC. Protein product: CASSHRGLGNEQFF.

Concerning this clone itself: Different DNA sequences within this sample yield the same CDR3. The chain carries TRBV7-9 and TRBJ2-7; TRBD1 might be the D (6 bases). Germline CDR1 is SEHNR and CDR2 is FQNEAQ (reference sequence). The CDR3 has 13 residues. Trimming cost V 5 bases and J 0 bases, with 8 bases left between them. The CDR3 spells CASSPDSSYEQYF. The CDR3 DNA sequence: TGTGCCAGCAGCCCGGACAGCTCCTACGAGCAGTACTTC. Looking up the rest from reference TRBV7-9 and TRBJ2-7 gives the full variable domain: DTGVSQNPRHKITKRGQNVTFRCDPISEHNRLYWYRQTLGQGPEFLTYFQNEAQLEKSRLLSDRFSAERPKGSFSTLEIQRTEQGDSAMYLCASSPDSSYEQYFGPGTRLTVT.

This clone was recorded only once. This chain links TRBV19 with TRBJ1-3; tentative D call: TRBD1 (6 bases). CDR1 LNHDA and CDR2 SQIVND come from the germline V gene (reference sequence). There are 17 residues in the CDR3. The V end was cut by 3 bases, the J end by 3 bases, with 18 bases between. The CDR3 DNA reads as TGTGCCAGTAGTATTTTTTGGGACAATGCTGGTGGAAACACCATATATTTT. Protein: CASSIFWDNAGGNTIYF.

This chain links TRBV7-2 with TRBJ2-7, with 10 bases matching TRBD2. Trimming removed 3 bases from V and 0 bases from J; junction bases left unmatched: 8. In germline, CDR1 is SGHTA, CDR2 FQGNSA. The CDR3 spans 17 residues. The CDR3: CASSLISGGLSSYEQYF. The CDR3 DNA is TGTGCCAGCAGCTTGATTAGCGGGGGGCTGAGCTCCTACGAGCAGTACTTC.

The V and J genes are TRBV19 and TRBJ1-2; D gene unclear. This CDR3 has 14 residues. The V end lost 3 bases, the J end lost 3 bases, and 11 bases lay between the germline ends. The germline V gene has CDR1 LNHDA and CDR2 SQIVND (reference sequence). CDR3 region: CASSIDEGYYGYTF. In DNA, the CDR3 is TGTGCCAGTAGTATTGATGAGGGCTACTATGGCTACACCTTC.

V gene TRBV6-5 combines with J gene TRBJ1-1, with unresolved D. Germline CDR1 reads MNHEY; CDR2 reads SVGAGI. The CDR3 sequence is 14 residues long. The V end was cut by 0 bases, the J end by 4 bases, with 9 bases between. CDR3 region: CASSYSWAGTEAFF. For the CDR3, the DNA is TGTGCCAGCAGTTACTCCTGGGCCGGCACTGAAGCTTTCTTT.

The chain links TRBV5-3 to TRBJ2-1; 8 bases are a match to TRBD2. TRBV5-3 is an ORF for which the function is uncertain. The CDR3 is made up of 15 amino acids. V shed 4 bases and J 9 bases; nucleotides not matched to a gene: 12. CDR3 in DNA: TGTGCCAGAAGCGCTACGGGGACTAGGATGAGTGAGCAGTTCTTC. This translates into CARSATGTRMSEQFF.

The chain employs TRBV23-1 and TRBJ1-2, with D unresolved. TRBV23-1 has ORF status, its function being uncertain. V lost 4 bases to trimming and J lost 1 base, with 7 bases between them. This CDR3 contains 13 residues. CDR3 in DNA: TGCGCCAGCAGTCCTCCGGTTAACTATGGCTACACCTTC. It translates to CASSPPVNYGYTF.

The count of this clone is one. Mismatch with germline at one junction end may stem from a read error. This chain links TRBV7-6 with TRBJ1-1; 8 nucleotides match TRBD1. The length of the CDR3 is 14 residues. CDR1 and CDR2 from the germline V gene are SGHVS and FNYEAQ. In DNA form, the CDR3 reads TGTGCCAGCAGCATAGCAGGGGGCTCAACTGAAGCTTTCTTT. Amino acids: CASSIAGGSTEAFF.

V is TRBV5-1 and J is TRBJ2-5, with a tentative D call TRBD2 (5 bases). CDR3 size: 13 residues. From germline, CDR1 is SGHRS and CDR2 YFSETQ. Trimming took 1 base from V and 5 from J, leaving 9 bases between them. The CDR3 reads CASSLRGVETQYF. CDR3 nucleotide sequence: TGCGCCAGCAGCTTGCGGGGAGTGGAGACCCAGTACTTC.

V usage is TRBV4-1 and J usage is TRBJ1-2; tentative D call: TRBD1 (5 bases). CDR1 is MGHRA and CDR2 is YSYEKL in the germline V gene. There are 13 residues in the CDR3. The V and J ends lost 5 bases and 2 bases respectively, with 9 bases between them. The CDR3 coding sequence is TGCGCCAGCAGCTTCGACAGAAACTATGGCTACACCTTC. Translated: CASSFDRNYGYTF.

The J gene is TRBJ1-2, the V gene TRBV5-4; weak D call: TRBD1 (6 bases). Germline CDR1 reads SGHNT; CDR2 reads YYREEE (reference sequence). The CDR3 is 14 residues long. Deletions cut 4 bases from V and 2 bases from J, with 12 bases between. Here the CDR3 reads CASSRDTTNYGYTF. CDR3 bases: TGTGCCAGCAGCCGGGACACGACCAACTATGGCTACACCTTC.